These 8 T cell receptor beta chains were all obtained from the same sample, sequenced in a study of control samples from healthy donors and cancer patients (TCRdb year 2020). Libraries were built with the immunoSEQ multiplex PCR assay. The source is immuneACCESS, and TCRdb retained only in-frame sequences with V and J called. Part of the clones is not carried over; for the studies checked, unresolved V genes explain less than half of this, and the remainder is unexplained. Within this sample are tens of thousands of clones, with 70% to 90% of them counted one time only. In total, the top ten clones hold 9.5% to 13% of the sample. The sample was PBMCs. These TCRs come from a woman aged 55-75 years with lung cancer.

In this sample, this clone turned up once. The gene calls are TRBV11-3 and TRBJ2-3, with D uncertain. Germline V CDR1 and CDR2: SGHNT, YENEEA. The CDR3 extends over 13 amino acids. V lost 4 bases to trimming and J lost 1 base, with 6 bases between them. CDR3 region: CASSYTGTDTQYF. DNA of the CDR3: TGTGCCAGCAGCTACACAGGCACAGATACGCAGTATTTT.

The V and J genes are TRBV5-1 and TRBJ1-4; 9 bases are a match to TRBD1. J was trimmed by 7 bases and V by 0 bases; bases with no gene match: 7. The CDR3 is made up of 16 amino acids. Germline V lookup: CDR1 SGHRS, CDR2 YFSETQ. The CDR3 DNA is TGCGCCAGCAGCTTGGCCAAGACAGGGGGTGGTGAAAAACTGTTTTTT. Its protein product is CASSLAKTGGGEKLFF.

This clone was seen only once. The rearrangement joins TRBV9 to TRBJ2-4, with 7 positions matching TRBD2. This CDR3 spans 16 amino acids. Germline-derived CDR1 and CDR2 are SGDLS and YYNGEE. V dropped 3 bases and J dropped 4; count of bases not matched to a gene: 10. The CDR3 sequence: CASSASEAGAKNIQYF. CDR3 DNA sequence: TGTGCCAGCAGCGCCTCGGAGGCGGGAGCTAAAAACATTCAGTACTTC.

V and J are TRBV20-1 and TRBJ1-2, with D maybe TRBD1 (5 bases). Germline values: CDR1 DFQATT, CDR2 SNEGSKA (reference sequence). V lost 3 bases and J 8 bases, leaving 13 bases between the germline ends. The CDR3 length is 12 residues. CDR3 region: CSASQGKEGYTF. In DNA, the CDR3 is TGCAGTGCTAGTCAGGGAAAGGAAGGCTACACCTTC.

This clone was found a few times. The rearrangement joins TRBV5-4 to TRBJ1-3, with 8 bases lining up with TRBD1. This CDR3 region has 14 residues. The germline V gene has CDR1 SGHNT and CDR2 YYREEE (reference sequence). With 4 bases clipped from V and 4 bases from J, the junction kept 4 bases outside the gene matches. CDR3 DNA: TGTGCCAGCAGCGCGGACAGGGCCGGAAACACCATATATTTT. Its translation: CASSADRAGNTIYF.

The table lists this clone with a few counts. The chain is built from TRBV27 and TRBJ2-7, with no clear D. Germline V gene data show CDR1 as MNHEY and CDR2 as SMNVEV (reference sequence). Trimming cost V 5 bases and J 2 bases, with 16 bases left between them. This CDR3 has 15 amino acids. CDR3: CASSLYPDGTYEQYF. The CDR3 coding sequence is TGTGCCAGCAGTCTCTACCCGGACGGAACCTACGAGCAGTACTTC.

This clone was picked up one time. This chain joins TRBV7-6 and TRBJ2-1, with D perhaps TRBD2 (6 bases). CDR3 length: 15 amino acids. The ends were cut back, 1 base at V and 7 bases at J, with 14 bases in the middle. CDR1 and CDR2 from the germline V gene are SGHVS and FNYEAQ. The CDR3 is CASSLDAGSRNEQFF. The CDR3 DNA follows: TGTGCCAGCAGCTTAGACGCGGGGAGCCGGAATGAGCAGTTCTTC.

The rearrangement joins TRBV25-1 to TRBJ1-1; D possibly corresponds to TRBD1 (5 bases). The V gene lost 2 bases and the J gene lost 0 bases, with 10 bases spanning the gap. The CDR3 is made up of 15 amino acids. The germline V gene has CDR1 MGHDK and CDR2 SYGVNS. CDR3 loop: CASSELDRLNTEAFF. Here the CDR3 DNA reads TGTGCCAGCAGTGAACTTGACAGACTGAACACTGAAGCTTTCTTT.